This record concerns one T cell receptor (beta chain) sequence. Trimming pared 0 bases from V and 11 bases from J, leaving 11 bases between. CDR3 length: 13 amino acids. CDR1 and CDR2 from the germline V gene are SGHRS and YFSETQ. The table came from immunoSEQ multiplex PCR; TCRdb's copy has only in-frame clones and leaves some out. The repertoire holds tens of thousands of clones, with roughly 79% as singletons. This specimen belongs to a study of blood T cell repertoires in COVID-19. Across the whole study: Samples taken during acute and convalescent COVID-19 were collected in the United States, Italy and Spain. The analysed material was cDNA or gDNA that came from T cells, B-cell-depleted T cells, or PBMCs.

The sample was peripheral blood. The chain links TRBV5-1 to TRBJ1-4; no clear D. The sequence came from a human donor with active or convalescent COVID-19. The donor label of this sample is uncertain. DNA of the CDR3: TGCGCCAGCAGCTTGGACGGACTTGGGAAACTGTTTTTT. Amino acid sequence: CASSLDGLGKLFF.